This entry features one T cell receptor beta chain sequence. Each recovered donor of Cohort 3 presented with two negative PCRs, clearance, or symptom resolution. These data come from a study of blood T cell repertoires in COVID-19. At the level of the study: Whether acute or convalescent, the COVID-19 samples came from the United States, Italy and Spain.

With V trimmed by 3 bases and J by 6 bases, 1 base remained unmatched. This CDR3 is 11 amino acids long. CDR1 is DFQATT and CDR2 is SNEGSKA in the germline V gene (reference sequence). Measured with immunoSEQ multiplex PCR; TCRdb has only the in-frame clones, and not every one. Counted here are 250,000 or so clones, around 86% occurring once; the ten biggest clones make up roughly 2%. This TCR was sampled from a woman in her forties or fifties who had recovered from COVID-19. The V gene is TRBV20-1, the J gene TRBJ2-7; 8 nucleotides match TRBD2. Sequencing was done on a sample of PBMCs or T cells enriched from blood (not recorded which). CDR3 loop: CSASGTSEQYF. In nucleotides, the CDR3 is TGCAGTGCTAGCGGGACTAGCGAGCAGTACTTC.